The T cell receptor beta chain under discussion was sequenced for a study of PD-1 blockade in classical Hodgkin lymphoma. Repertoires were generated with immunoSEQ multiplex PCR, while TCRdb's copy carries only in-frame clones and drops some. Of about 46,000 clones listed, around 80% were seen once; the top ten hold approximately 23%. Trimming removed 8 bases at V and 10 bases at J, with 8 bases between. This CDR3 has 10 amino acids. The germline V gene has CDR1 SNHLY and CDR2 FYNNEI. Brentuximab vedotin exposure varied, and every patient relapsed after autologous stem cell transplantation. The chain couples TRBV2 to TRBJ1-4; D ambiguous. The material was peripheral blood mononuclear cells (PBMCs), obtained before the second cycle of nivolumab. This TCR was sampled from a human donor with classical Hodgkin lymphoma. The CDR3 loop is CASGGGKLFF. CDR3 in DNA: TGTGCCAGCGGAGGTGGAAAACTGTTTTTT.